This TCR beta chain was obtained from a study of blood T cell repertoires in COVID-19. Study overall: COVID-19 samples, acute and convalescent, were from the United States, Italy and Spain. PBMCs, B-cell-depleted T cells, or T cells were the source of the cDNA or gDNA that made up the material.

The authors' processing: Cell counts per sample came from amplifying reference gene primers. Clones were read by immunoSEQ multiplex PCR, and TCRdb kept only the in-frame ones, dropping some. The V and J calls and clone size come from that table; D and trimming were worked out from the DNA. This sample has 180,000 or so clones, with 75% to 90% found just once. V was shortened by 0 bases and J by 0 bases, with 16 bases between the two germline ends. CDR1 and CDR2 from the germline V gene are LNHDA and SQIVND (reference sequence). The CDR3 has 18 amino acids. The chain recombines TRBV19 with TRBJ2-3, with a tentative D call TRBD1 (6 bases). The sequenced sample consisted of peripheral blood. This clonotype was sampled from a human donor with active or convalescent COVID-19. The donor label of this sample is uncertain. CDR3 in amino acids: CASSIEGVQGSSTDTQYF. CDR3 sequence (DNA): TGTGCCAGTAGTATAGAAGGGGTTCAGGGGTCTAGCACAGATACGCAGTATTTT.